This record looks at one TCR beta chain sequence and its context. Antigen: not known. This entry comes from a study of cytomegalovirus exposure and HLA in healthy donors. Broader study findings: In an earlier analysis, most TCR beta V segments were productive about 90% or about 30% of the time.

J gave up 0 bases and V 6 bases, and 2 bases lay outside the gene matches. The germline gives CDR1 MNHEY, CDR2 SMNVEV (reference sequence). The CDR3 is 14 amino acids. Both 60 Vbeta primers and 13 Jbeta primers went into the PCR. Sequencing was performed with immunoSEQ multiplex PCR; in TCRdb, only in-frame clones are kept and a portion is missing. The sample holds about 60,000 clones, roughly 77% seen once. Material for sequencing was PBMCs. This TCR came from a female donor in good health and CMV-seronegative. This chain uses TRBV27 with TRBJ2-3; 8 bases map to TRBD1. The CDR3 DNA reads TGTGCCAGCAGACGGACAGGGAGCACAGATACGCAGTATTTT. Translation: CASRRTGSTDTQYF.